This T cell receptor (beta chain) is from a study of shared clonotypes between healthy human individuals. Here immunoSEQ multiplex PCR was the method, and the copy in TCRdb shows in-frame clones only, minus some. Of under 200,000 clones in the sample, over 85% were seen once. Study-wide results and limits: Inspection by rarefaction showed sorted-subset sequencing to be incomplete despite large depth.

Comments on this clone: No antigen is known for it.

The sequence came from a woman aged 25-40 years in good health. The specimen was naive CD4+ T cells sorted from blood. The subset here: CD45RA+ positively selected.

The CDR3 spells CASSEGRSSEQYF. DNA of the CDR3: TGTGCCAGCAGTGAGGGCAGGTCATCCGAGCAGTACTTC. The J gene is TRBJ2-7, the V gene TRBV2; no definite D call. Germline V gene sequence: CDR1 SNHLY, CDR2 FYNNEI. The V gene lost 3 bases and the J gene lost 6 bases, with 12 bases spanning the gap. The CDR3 is made up of 13 amino acids.